Sequencing of this TCR beta chain was carried out in a study of CD8 T cells in ankylosing spondylitis. Findings and caveats of the study: Reports of some motif variants in reactive arthritis synovial fluid and blood predate this one.

About this clonotype: What it binds is not known.

TCRdb recomputed calls from the 5' RACE reads with MiXCR, one row per CDR3 protein. The data hold around 100,000 distinct CDR3 sequences, with more than 20% observed a single time. V lost 3 bases and J lost 5, with 14 bases in between. This CDR3 region has 14 residues. Per germline, CDR1 SGHAT and CDR2 FQNNGV. V usage is TRBV11-2 and J usage is TRBJ2-7; no definite D call. The specimen was synovial fluid, either unsorted or a sorted T cell fraction (not recorded which). This clonotype originated in a male donor with ankylosing spondylitis. In nucleotides, the CDR3 is TGTGCCAGCAGCTTGGTCTTAGGAGACAACGAGCAGTACTTC. The encoded protein is CASSLVLGDNEQYF.